Presented here are 24 T cell receptor beta chains from one specimen sequenced in a study of shared clonotypes between healthy human individuals. Clones were read by immunoSEQ multiplex PCR, and TCRdb kept only the in-frame ones, dropping some. Of just over 2,000,000 clones listed, 85% to 95% are singletons. The sequenced sample consisted of naive CD4+ T cells sorted from blood. As for subset: CD45RA+ positively selected. The receptors were sampled from a man in his late teens or twenties in good health.

In regard to this clone: The sample contains more than one DNA sequence encoding this CDR3. V and J are TRBV7-9 and TRBJ1-5; D not certain. This CDR3 region has 12 residues. V was trimmed by 5 bases and J by 4 bases, leaving 6 bases between them. Germline V lookup: CDR1 SEHNR, CDR2 FQNEAQ (reference sequence). CDR3 bases: TGTGCCAGCAGCCTCCAAAATCAGCCCCAGCATTTT. Protein sequence: CASSLQNQPQHF.

The chain has TRBV6-1 and TRBJ1-5, with 7 nucleotides matching TRBD1. Germline V gives CDR1 MNHNS, CDR2 SASEGT. J gave up 9 bases and V 7 bases, and 15 bases lay outside the gene matches. The CDR3 covers 15 residues. The chain's CDR3 is CASKGTWTGGRPQHF. The CDR3 DNA reads TGTGCCAGCAAAGGAACTTGGACAGGCGGCAGGCCCCAGCATTTT.

This sequence joins TRBV5-4 and TRBJ2-7, with TRBD1 matching over 11 bases. Germline V gives CDR1 SGHNT, CDR2 YYREEE (reference sequence). The CDR3 is made up of 15 amino acids. The V gene end was trimmed by 3 bases and the J gene end by 3 bases; junction bases not matched to a gene: 5. The CDR3 spells CASSYRDRGYYEQYF. The CDR3 DNA reads as TGTGCCAGCAGCTACCGGGACAGGGGGTACTACGAGCAGTACTTC.

V and J are TRBV29-1 and TRBJ2-2; 12 nucleotides match TRBD2. From germline, CDR1 is SQVTM and CDR2 ANQGSEA. This CDR3 region has 12 residues. The V and J ends lost 7 bases and 8 bases, in that order; junction bases with no gene match: 2. CDR3 loop: CSALAGGGELFF. CDR3 DNA: TGCAGCGCTCTAGCGGGAGGGGGGGAGCTGTTTTTT.

Note on this clone: The sample holds other DNA sequences that translate to the same CDR3. This sequence joins TRBV18 and TRBJ2-7; tentative D call: TRBD2 (6 bases). Trimming stripped 1 base from V and 0 bases from J, with 10 bases between. CDR1 is KGHSH and CDR2 is LQKENI in the germline V gene. The CDR3 contains 15 residues. CDR3 DNA sequence: TGTGCCAGCTCACCACTTAGCGGAACCTCCTACGAGCAGTACTTC. This encodes CASSPLSGTSYEQYF.

The rearrangement joins TRBV4-3 to TRBJ2-2; D assignment may be TRBD1 or TRBD2 (5 bases each). The CDR3 is 16 residues long. V lost 0 bases and J 6 bases, leaving 14 bases between the germline ends. CDR1 and CDR2 (germline): LGHNA, YSLEER. CDR3 residues: CASSQEPGRGSGELFF. The CDR3 DNA reads as TGCGCCAGCAGCCAAGAGCCGGGAAGGGGATCCGGGGAGCTGTTTTTT.

The chain recombines TRBV7-6 with TRBJ1-1, with D possibly TRBD1 on 5 matching bases. Germline V gene sequence: CDR1 SGHVS, CDR2 FNYEAQ. The V end lost 5 bases, the J end lost 1 base, and 8 bases lay between the germline ends. CDR3 length: 13 residues. The CDR3 reads CASSTQGNTEAFF. The DNA of the CDR3 is TGTGCCAGCAGCACTCAGGGGAACACTGAAGCTTTCTTT.

V and J are TRBV9 and TRBJ1-2; no clear D. Between the trimmed V and J ends, which lost 0 bases and 10 bases, there was a span of 28 bases. The CDR3 spans 18 residues. Germline loops: CDR1 SGDLS, CDR2 YYNGEE. CDR3 region: CASSVDYSRSGEARPYTF. The CDR3 DNA reads TGTGCCAGCAGCGTAGATTACTCCAGGAGTGGAGAAGCCCGCCCCTACACCTTC.

Worth noting for this clone: At one end the junction does not follow the germline gene, possibly because of a read error. The V and J genes are TRBV7-7 and TRBJ2-1; 10 bases are a match to TRBD2. Looked up from germline, CDR1 is SSHAT and CDR2 is FNYEAQ (reference sequence). The CDR3 loop spans 15 amino acids. Here the CDR3 reads CASSLELAGNNEQFF. The CDR3, as DNA: TGTGCTAGCAGCTTAGAACTAGCGGGAAACAATGAGCAGTTCTTC.

The chain joins TRBV27 to TRBJ1-1, with 10 nucleotides matching TRBD1. The germline gives CDR1 MNHEY, CDR2 SMNVEV (reference sequence). The J segment lost 5 bases and the V segment lost 6 bases, leaving 6 bases of the junction unmatched. The CDR3 runs 14 residues. The DNA for the CDR3 is TGTGCCAGCAGGACAGGGGGCGCGCATACTGAAGCTTTCTTT. Protein product: CASRTGGAHTEAFF.

The chain combines TRBV30 with TRBJ1-2; perhaps TRBD1 as D (5 bases). Between the trimmed V and J ends, which lost 1 base and 2 bases, there was a span of 11 bases. The germline V gene has CDR1 GTSNPN and CDR2 SVGIG (reference sequence). CDR3 length equals 14 residues. CDR3 protein: CAWSGGRVNYGYTF. CDR3 bases: TGTGCCTGGAGTGGGGGCAGGGTCAACTATGGCTACACCTTC.

The J gene is TRBJ1-6, the V gene TRBV2; D gene unclear. The length of the CDR3 is 13 residues. The germline V gene encodes CDR1 SNHLY and CDR2 FYNNEI. V dropped 4 bases and J dropped 8 bases, with 9 bases sitting between them. As DNA, the CDR3 is TGTGCCAGCAGTGGGGTGAGGGATTCACCCCTCCACTTT. It codes for CASSGVRDSPLHF.

The chain links TRBV19 to TRBJ1-1, with 7 positions matching TRBD1. This CDR3 contains 13 residues. Germline V gene lookup returns CDR1 LNHDA and CDR2 SQIVND (reference sequence). The ends lost 6 bases at V and 4 bases at J; junction bases unmatched: 5. CDR3 DNA sequence: TGTGCCAGTAGGGCACAGGGGACCACTGAAGCTTTCTTT. It codes for CASRAQGTTEAFF.

As regards this clone: The sample has other DNA sequences that encode this CDR3 too. The chain has TRBV9 and TRBJ2-2; a possible D gene is TRBD2 (5 bases). This CDR3 comprises 13 residues. V was cut by 1 base and J by 5 bases, with 6 bases left in between. Germline V lookup: CDR1 SGDLS, CDR2 YYNGEE. CDR3 bases: TGTGCCAGCAGCGTAACGGGGACCGGGGAGCTGTTTTTT. It is translated as CASSVTGTGELFF. The variable domain in full, completed from reference TRBV9 and TRBJ2-2, reads DSGVTQTPKHLITATGQRVTLRCSPRSGDLSVYWYQQSLDQGLQFLIQYYNGEERAKGNILERFSAQQFPDLHSELNLSSLELGDSALYFCASSVTGTGELFFGEGSRLTVL.

This clone was detected only once. V is TRBV7-2 and J is TRBJ2-3, with TRBD2 matching over 10 bases. J was trimmed by 2 bases and V by 6 bases; bases with no gene match: 14. The CDR3 totals 18 residues. Looked up from germline, CDR1 is SGHTA and CDR2 is FQGNSA. The CDR3 loop reads CASSSPYLSGRYTDTQYF. The DNA for the CDR3 is TGTGCCAGCAGTTCACCCTATCTTAGCGGGAGGTACACAGATACGCAGTATTTT.

This chain uses TRBV29-1 with TRBJ1-1; 8 nucleotides line up with TRBD1. From germline, CDR1 is SQVTM and CDR2 ANQGSEA. This CDR3 region has 12 residues. J was trimmed by 5 bases and V by 3 bases; bases with no gene match: 2. The CDR3 loop is CSVDRGLTEAFF. The CDR3 region has the DNA TGCAGCGTTGACAGGGGGCTGACTGAAGCTTTCTTT.

As regards this clone: The sample holds other DNA sequences that translate to the same CDR3. V gene TRBV6-1 combines with J gene TRBJ1-3; D unclear. V dropped 4 bases and J dropped 0 bases, with 7 bases sitting between them. This CDR3 contains 14 residues. Looked up from germline, CDR1 is MNHNS and CDR2 is SASEGT. The chain's CDR3 is CASSAGSSGNTIYF. The CDR3 bases are TGTGCCAGCAGTGCAGGTAGCTCTGGAAACACCATATATTTT.

The V gene is TRBV11-2, the J gene TRBJ1-1; the match to TRBD1 covers 9 bases. V lost 4 bases, J lost 8 bases, and 5 bases stayed unmatched. Germline lookup yields CDR1 SGHAT and CDR2 FQNNGV. The CDR3 is 13 residues long. The DNA of the CDR3 is TGTGCCAGCAGCTCGACAGGGGGACTCGAAGCTTTCTTT. It codes for CASSSTGGLEAFF. Supplemented by reference TRBV11-2 and TRBJ1-1, the full variable domain reads EAGVAQSPRYKIIEKRQSVAFWCNPISGHATLYWYQQILGQGPKLLIQFQNNGVVDDSQLPKDRFSAERLKGVDSTLKIQPAKLEDSAVYLCASSSTGGLEAFFGQGTRLTVV.

This clone was seen at least ten times. Other DNA sequences in this sample translate to the same CDR3. The chain recombines TRBV4-1 with TRBJ1-2; no reliable D call. The length of the CDR3 is 15 residues. CDR1 and CDR2 from the germline V gene are MGHRA and YSYEKL. V lost 1 base to trimming and J lost 0 bases, with 9 bases between them. CDR3 amino acids: CASSQVVSANYGYTF. The CDR3 nucleotides are TGCGCCAGCAGCCAAGTGGTCAGCGCTAACTATGGCTACACCTTC.

There are a few counts of this clone. Different DNA sequences within this sample yield the same CDR3. The gene calls are TRBV10-3 and TRBJ2-3; D remains unclear. CDR3 length: 11 amino acids. Trimming cost V 8 bases and J 1 base, with 4 bases left between them. In germline, CDR1 is ENHRY, CDR2 SYGVKD. The CDR3 spells CAIRGTDTQYF. CDR3 in DNA: TGTGCCATCCGGGGCACAGATACGCAGTATTTT.

The rearrangement joins TRBV7-6 to TRBJ2-5; 12 bases map to TRBD2. V dropped 8 bases and J dropped 4; count of bases not matched to a gene: 11. Looked up from germline, CDR1 is SGHVS and CDR2 is FNYEAQ. This CDR3 comprises 16 residues. The CDR3 reads CASQKGLAGSRETQYF. In nucleotides, the CDR3 is TGTGCCAGCCAGAAAGGACTAGCGGGATCAAGAGAGACCCAGTACTTC.

The chain couples TRBV6-5 to TRBJ1-3; 8 bases line up with TRBD1. After removal of 6 bases from V and 2 bases from J, the junction contained 3 bases not matched to a gene. The CDR3 has 14 amino acids. Germline V gene lookup returns CDR1 MNHEY and CDR2 SVGAGI. DNA for the CDR3: TGTGCCAGCAGCCGGGGACAGGCTGGAAACACCATATATTTT. Translating it yields CASSRGQAGNTIYF.

This clone occurred once. The rearrangement uses TRBV5-1 and TRBJ1-3; D uncertain. Germline CDR1 is SGHRS and CDR2 is YFSETQ. This CDR3 comprises 14 residues. The V gene lost 4 bases and the J gene lost 7 bases, with 15 bases spanning the gap. The CDR3: CASSEPGDWNTIYF. The CDR3 DNA reads as TGCGCCAGCAGCGAGCCGGGAGATTGGAACACCATATATTTT.

The rearrangement links TRBV29-1 to TRBJ1-1; possible D gene TRBD1, 6 bases. The V end was cut by 6 bases, the J end by 1 base, with 15 bases between. Germline CDR1 reads SQVTM; CDR2 reads ANQGSEA. The CDR3 length is 14 residues. The CDR3 bases are TGCAGCGTGAGGGAAGGGGGAAAGAACACTGAAGCTTTCTTT. Translation gives CSVREGGKNTEAFF. Complete variable domain (other parts from reference TRBV29-1 and TRBJ1-1): SAVISQKPSRDICQRGTSLTIQCQVDSQVTMMFWYRQQPGQSLTLIATANQGSEATYESGFVIDKFPISRPNLTFSTLTVSNMSPEDSSIYLCSVREGGKNTEAFFGQGTRLTVV.